This T cell receptor (beta chain) came from a study of blood T cell repertoires in COVID-19. V shed 1 base and J shed 8 bases, with 12 bases lying between them. From germline, CDR1 is SGHVS and CDR2 FQNEAQ. The CDR3 has 14 residues. Clones were sequenced by immunoSEQ multiplex PCR, and TCRdb holds only the in-frame ones, with some missing. The sample records over 50,000 clones, around 77% being singletons. The rearrangement links TRBV7-8 to TRBJ2-1; tentatively, D is TRBD2 (5 bases). The material sequenced was peripheral blood. This receptor was identified in a man older than 75 with active or convalescent COVID-19. CDR3 sequence (DNA): TGTGCCAGCAGCTTAGGTGTTCTGAGGGATGAGCAGTTCTTC. Protein: CASSLGVLRDEQFF.